Each of the 32 T cell receptor beta chains below was sequenced from the same sample in a study of cytomegalovirus exposure and HLA in healthy donors. Repertoires were generated with immunoSEQ multiplex PCR, while TCRdb's copy carries only in-frame clones and drops some. Of about 160,000 clones in the sample, approximately 96% were seen once. Sequencing was performed on PBMCs. The receptors here all came from a woman aged 18-29 years in good health and CMV-seronegative.

The chain is built from TRBV6-7 and TRBJ2-6, with 11 positions matching TRBD1. TRBV6-7 is an open reading frame, and its role is uncertain. The trim removed 6 bases at V and 3 bases at J, leaving 13 bases unmatched. The CDR3 totals 19 residues. The CDR3 DNA sequence: TGTGCCAGCAGGAAAGTACCTAGGACAGGGGGCGTTGGGGCCAACGTCCTGACTTTC. Protein product: CASRKVPRTGGVGANVLTF.

The chain is built from TRBV7-6 and TRBJ2-2, with D tentatively TRBD2 (6 bases). V was shortened by 2 bases and J by 4 bases, with 11 bases between the two germline ends. Germline assignment: CDR1 SGHVS and CDR2 FNYEAQ. The CDR3 is 15 residues long. CDR3 nucleotide sequence: TGTGCCAGCAGCTTATTCGGGGGAGGCACCGGGGAGCTGTTTTTT. Its translation: CASSLFGGGTGELFF. The full variable domain, with the rest looked up from reference TRBV7-6 and TRBJ2-2, is GAGVSQSPRYKVTKRGQDVALRCDPISGHVSLYWYRQALGQGPEFLTYFNYEAQQDKSGLPNDRFSAERPEGSISTLTIQRTEQRDSAMYRCASSLFGGGTGELFFGEGSRLTVL.

The chain couples TRBV13 to TRBJ1-1; D is unclear. V dropped 0 bases and J dropped 1 base, with 9 bases sitting between them. Per germline, CDR1 PRHDT and CDR2 FYEKMQ (reference sequence). This CDR3 contains 15 residues. The CDR3 region has the DNA TGTGCCAGCAGCTTAGGCCTTCGACAGAACACTGAAGCTTTCTTT. Translation gives CASSLGLRQNTEAFF.

V gene TRBV6-5 combines with J gene TRBJ1-3, with no clear D. With 5 bases removed from V and 2 bases from J, the gap between germline ends came to 13 bases. Germline V CDR1 and CDR2: MNHEY, SVGAGI. The CDR3 spans 15 residues. CDR3 nucleotides: TGTGCCAGCAGTCCGTCCCGGCAGGCTGGAAACACCATATATTTT. It encodes CASSPSRQAGNTIYF.

The CDR3 bases are TGTGCCAGTAGTATAGATTCCGGGACCTACGAGCAGTACTTC. This encodes CASSIDSGTYEQYF. The rearrangement joins TRBV19 to TRBJ2-7; D possibly corresponds to TRBD2 (5 bases). V was shortened by 0 bases and J by 2 bases, with 8 bases between the two germline ends. From germline, CDR1 is LNHDA and CDR2 SQIVND (reference sequence). The CDR3 runs to 14 residues. Full variable domain (remainder filled in from reference TRBV19 and TRBJ2-7): DGGITQSPKYLFRKEGQNVTLSCEQNLNHDAMYWYRQDPGQGLRLIYYSQIVNDFQKGDIAEGYSVSREKKESFPLTVTSAQKNPTAFYLCASSIDSGTYEQYFGPGTRLTVT.

On this clone itself: Germline and junction disagree at one end, which may indicate a read error. The J gene is TRBJ1-3, the V gene TRBV7-7; D uncertain. Germline V gene sequence: CDR1 SSHAT, CDR2 FNYEAQ (reference sequence). The CDR3 covers 13 residues. The CDR3 protein is CASSESSGNTIYF. The CDR3 nucleotides read TGTGCTAGCAGCGAGAGCTCTGGAAACACCATATATTTT.

The genes are TRBV7-2 and TRBJ1-2, with unresolved D. Per germline, CDR1 SGHTA and CDR2 FQGNSA. Trimming removed 3 bases from V and 1 base from J, with 9 bases in between. The CDR3 is 14 amino acids. This CDR3 is CASSLGRYNYGYTF. For the CDR3, the DNA is TGTGCCAGCAGCTTGGGGAGATATAACTATGGCTACACCTTC.

The chain links TRBV7-6 to TRBJ2-1, with TRBD2 identical over 9 bases. This CDR3 is built from 16 residues. With V trimmed by 5 bases and J by 3 bases, 8 bases remained unmatched. Germline loops: CDR1 SGHVS, CDR2 FNYEAQ. CDR3 in DNA: TGTGCCAGCAGCCGTGATGAGCGGGGGGTCTACAATGAGCAGTTCTTC. Its protein is CASSRDERGVYNEQFF.

This chain joins TRBV18 and TRBJ2-1, with 12 positions matching TRBD2. This CDR3 contains 15 residues. The ends lost 6 bases at V and 9 bases at J; junction bases unmatched: 9. Germline CDR1 and CDR2: KGHSH and LQKENI. The CDR3 spells CASSPASGGAFEQFF. In nucleotides, the CDR3 is TGTGCCAGCTCCCCCGCTAGCGGGGGGGCCTTTGAGCAGTTCTTC.

This chain connects TRBV7-9 to TRBJ2-2; no clear D. In germline, CDR1 is SEHNR, CDR2 FQNEAQ (reference sequence). The CDR3 is 19 residues long. V lost 3 bases, J lost 4 bases, and 24 bases lay in between. The CDR3 is CASSFPGVVRHRSTGELFF. The CDR3 DNA reads TGTGCCAGCAGCTTCCCAGGCGTTGTAAGGCACCGAAGCACCGGGGAGCTGTTTTTT.

The chain carries TRBV19 and TRBJ1-2; 7 positions match TRBD1. Germline V gene data show CDR1 as LNHDA and CDR2 as SQIVND (reference sequence). There are 13 residues in the CDR3. The junction had 4 bases not matched to a gene; V was cut back by 5 bases and J by 4 bases. CDR3 amino acids: CASSPQGGYGYTF. CDR3 in DNA: TGTGCCAGTAGTCCCCAGGGGGGCTATGGCTACACCTTC. Drawing the rest from reference TRBV19 and TRBJ1-2, the complete variable domain is DGGITQSPKYLFRKEGQNVTLSCEQNLNHDAMYWYRQDPGQGLRLIYYSQIVNDFQKGDIAEGYSVSREKKESFPLTVTSAQKNPTAFYLCASSPQGGYGYTFGSGTRLTVV.

This rearrangement joins TRBV7-3 to TRBJ1-1, with 8 positions matching TRBD1. Trimming removed 2 bases from V and 4 bases from J; junction bases left unmatched: 9. This CDR3 is 16 amino acids long. CDR1 and CDR2 from the germline V gene are SGHTA and FQGTGA. The CDR3 here is CASSLGGARGRTEAFF. Here the CDR3 DNA reads TGTGCCAGCAGCTTAGGGGGGGCCAGGGGGCGCACTGAAGCTTTCTTT.

This chain uses TRBV2 with TRBJ2-2; 10 bases match TRBD1. This CDR3 region has 16 residues. Germline-derived CDR1 and CDR2 are SNHLY and FYNNEI. Trimming took 7 bases from V and 7 from J; bases not matched to a gene: 12. For the CDR3, the DNA is TGTGCCAGCAAGGTCCCAGGACAGGGGGTCGTCGGGGAGCTGTTTTTT. Its protein product is CASKVPGQGVVGELFF.

A few counts support this clone. It is unclear where the CDR3 begins or ends on the DNA, so no DNA is shown, and the CDR3 is as TCRdb lists it. This sequence joins TRBV15 and TRBJ2-3; TRBD2 is the table's D call and was not checked against the DNA. Germline V gene sequence: CDR1 LNHNV, CDR2 YYDKDF (reference sequence). The CDR3 has 14 residues if both end residues are counted. The chain's CDR3 is CATSRDRVAGGNYF.

This clone is a singleton in its sample. This chain joins TRBV11-2 and TRBJ2-3; D gene uncertain. V gave up 4 bases and J gave up 2 bases, with 7 bases separating them. Germline loops: CDR1 SGHAT, CDR2 FQNNGV. This CDR3 comprises 13 residues. The CDR3 loop is CASSYDTTDTQYF. Written as DNA, the CDR3 is TGTGCCAGCAGCTATGACACCACAGATACGCAGTATTTT. The variable domain in full, with the rest retrieved from reference TRBV11-2 and TRBJ2-3, is EAGVAQSPRYKIIEKRQSVAFWCNPISGHATLYWYQQILGQGPKLLIQFQNNGVVDDSQLPKDRFSAERLKGVDSTLKIQPAKLEDSAVYLCASSYDTTDTQYFGPGTRLTVL.

The rearrangement joins TRBV28 to TRBJ1-5; 8 bases align to TRBD1. The CDR3 length is 14 residues. J gave up 4 bases and V 6 bases, and 5 bases lay outside the gene matches. The germline V gene encodes CDR1 MDHEN and CDR2 SYDVKM. The CDR3 protein is CASRQTGGNQPQHF. CDR3 DNA sequence: TGTGCCAGCAGACAAACAGGGGGTAATCAGCCCCAGCATTTT.

This clone was counted only a few times. The CDR3: CAISESGGEKLFF. The CDR3 bases are TGTGCCATCAGTGAGTCGGGGGGAGAAAAACTGTTTTTT. The genes are TRBV10-3 and TRBJ1-4; tentative D call: TRBD1 (5 bases). The CDR3 consists of 13 residues. V lost 0 bases and J lost 8, with 7 bases in between. Germline V lookup: CDR1 ENHRY, CDR2 SYGVKD.

The chain joins TRBV23-1 to TRBJ2-5, with D maybe TRBD2 (5 bases). TRBV23-1 is identified as an open reading frame with a role that is uncertain. The CDR3 is made up of 16 amino acids. V was shortened by 0 bases and J by 2 bases, with 13 bases between the two germline ends. The CDR3, as DNA: TGCGCCAGCAGTCAATCGCCATTGGGGAGTCAAGAGACCCAGTACTTC. Its protein is CASSQSPLGSQETQYF.

J is TRBJ1-4 and V is TRBV6-6; D uncertain. The germline V and J ends were trimmed by 4 bases and 5 bases, with 11 bases remaining between them. This CDR3 has 14 amino acids. Germline V gene sequence: CDR1 MNHNY, CDR2 SVGAGI (reference sequence). The CDR3 DNA reads TGTGCCAGCAGTTTGTGGGGAGGGAATGAAAAACTGTTTTTT. It encodes CASSLWGGNEKLFF.

The genes are TRBV13 and TRBJ2-7; 8 bases are a match to TRBD1. V was clipped by 5 bases and J by 3 bases; unmatched bases: 9. The CDR3 spans 15 residues. CDR1 and CDR2 (germline): PRHDT, FYEKMQ (reference sequence). The CDR3 DNA reads TGTGCCAGCAGCCCGGGGACAGGCCAACTCTACGAGCAGTACTTC. Protein product: CASSPGTGQLYEQYF.

The chain is built from TRBV19 and TRBJ2-1; TRBD1 matches 9 bases. Germline assignment: CDR1 LNHDA and CDR2 SQIVND (reference sequence). The CDR3 is made up of 13 amino acids. Losses at the gene ends were 9 bases for V and 4 bases for J; bases not matched to a gene: 4. The CDR3 spells CASGTGFYNEQFF. The CDR3 nucleotides read TGTGCCAGCGGGACAGGGTTTTACAATGAGCAGTTCTTC.

This clone was picked up one time. The chain employs TRBV6-5 and TRBJ1-3; 9 bases are shared with TRBD1. Germline V lookup: CDR1 MNHEY, CDR2 SVGAGI. The CDR3 extends over 16 amino acids. Trimming at V came to 4 bases and at J to 7 bases, leaving 11 bases not matched to a gene. Here the CDR3 DNA reads TGTGCCAGCAGTTTCCGGGACAGGGCCCCTCGGAACACCATATATTTT. The encoded protein is CASSFRDRAPRNTIYF.

This rearrangement joins TRBV7-8 to TRBJ2-1; tentative D call: TRBD2 (6 bases). Germline V gene data show CDR1 as SGHVS and CDR2 as FQNEAQ. Trimming stripped 5 bases from V and 7 bases from J, with 21 bases between. This CDR3 has 16 amino acids. The CDR3 sequence: CASSKTAGHPRNEQFF. CDR3 in DNA: TGTGCCAGCAGCAAAACAGCGGGCCATCCCCGGAATGAGCAGTTCTTC.

V is TRBV6-1 and J is TRBJ1-5; 7 nucleotides match TRBD1. From germline, CDR1 is MNHNS and CDR2 SASEGT. V lost 3 bases to trimming and J lost 2 bases; unmatched junction nucleotides: 13. The CDR3 is 18 residues long. The CDR3 reads CASSDGQAGYPGNQPQHF. CDR3 bases: TGTGCCAGCAGTGACGGACAGGCAGGTTATCCTGGCAATCAGCCCCAGCATTTT.

This chain joins TRBV19 and TRBJ1-2, with D maybe TRBD1 (6 bases). V was trimmed by 5 bases and J by 0 bases, leaving 10 bases between them. This CDR3 is 14 amino acids long. CDR1 LNHDA and CDR2 SQIVND come from the germline V gene (reference sequence). DNA of the CDR3: TGTGCCAGTAGTCACGGACAGCCTAACTATGGCTACACCTTC. Protein sequence: CASSHGQPNYGYTF.

The V gene is TRBV7-2, the J gene TRBJ1-4, with a weak D call TRBD1 (6 bases). The CDR3 consists of 16 residues. V was cut by 4 bases and J by 2 bases, with 14 bases left in between. Germline V lookup: CDR1 SGHTA, CDR2 FQGNSA. The CDR3 spells CASSSGVRMTNEKLFF. The CDR3 region has the DNA TGTGCCAGCAGCTCAGGGGTGAGGATGACTAATGAAAAACTGTTTTTT.

The genes are TRBV2 and TRBJ1-1; D is perhaps TRBD1 (6 bases). CDR1 is SNHLY and CDR2 is FYNNEI in the germline V gene. CDR3 length: 12 residues. Trimming stripped 8 bases from V and 1 base from J, with 8 bases between. The CDR3 coding sequence is TGTGCCAGCGGACAGCAGAACACTGAAGCTTTCTTT. Amino acids: CASGQQNTEAFF.

The V gene is TRBV9, the J gene TRBJ2-1; TRBD2 matches at 10 bases. Germline CDR1 is SGDLS and CDR2 is YYNGEE. V lost 4 bases and J lost 4; bases outside the gene matches: 5. This CDR3 has 15 residues. The CDR3 loop reads CASSLSGGPYNEQFF. DNA for the CDR3: TGTGCCAGCAGCCTTAGCGGGGGGCCGTACAATGAGCAGTTCTTC.

This chain links TRBV19 with TRBJ1-2; a possible D gene is TRBD1 (5 bases). The V gene's germline CDR1 is LNHDA and CDR2 SQIVND (reference sequence). The CDR3 is made up of 15 amino acids. V lost 1 base and J 4 bases, leaving 13 bases between the germline ends. CDR3 loop: CASSIGFGQSYGYTF. The CDR3 DNA follows: TGTGCCAGTAGTATAGGTTTTGGACAAAGCTATGGCTACACCTTC. The full variable domain, in which reference TRBV19 and TRBJ1-2 provide the parts outside the CDR3, is DGGITQSPKYLFRKEGQNVTLSCEQNLNHDAMYWYRQDPGQGLRLIYYSQIVNDFQKGDIAEGYSVSREKKESFPLTVTSAQKNPTAFYLCASSIGFGQSYGYTFGSGTRLTVV.

The chain is built from TRBV6-8 and TRBJ1-5; 12 positions agree with TRBD1. This CDR3 spans 14 amino acids. J lost 8 bases, V lost 11 bases, and 10 bases had no gene match. Germline CDR1 and CDR2: MNHGY and SAAAGT. The DNA of the CDR3 is TGTGCCGGGACAGGGGGCAAGGATAGGGAGCCCCAGCATTTT. Encoded protein: CAGTGGKDREPQHF.

The chain joins TRBV18 to TRBJ2-1, with 9 bases that match TRBD2. Germline-derived CDR1 and CDR2 are KGHSH and LQKENI. This CDR3 is built from 15 residues. J was trimmed by 4 bases and V by 2 bases; bases with no gene match: 3. Here the CDR3 reads CASSPGGLAYNEQFF. CDR3 sequence (DNA): TGTGCCAGCTCACCAGGTGGACTAGCGTACAATGAGCAGTTCTTC.

This chain connects TRBV6-5 to TRBJ1-5, with TRBD1 matching over 8 bases. This CDR3 contains 14 residues. Per the germline V gene, CDR1 is MNHEY and CDR2 is SVGAGI. Germline trimming cut 6 bases from V and 4 bases from J; bases unmatched to any gene: 5. DNA for the CDR3: TGTGCCAGCAGACAAGGACAGGGAAATCAGCCCCAGCATTTT. Protein product: CASRQGQGNQPQHF.